One and the same sample provided the 7 T cell receptor beta chains below, sequenced in a study of early T cells in non-severe SARS-CoV-2 infection (dated by TCRdb to the early 2020s). Library creation used 5' RACE. The sequencer was a NextSeq 500. TCRdb reran the public reads through fastp at Q25 and MiXCR, keeping productive beta chains. Entries that share a CDR3 protein sequence are merged under the most common genes and DNA. In all, the sample holds 43,000 or so distinct CDR3 sequences, and under 4.5% of those were seen once. The top ten hold roughly 3% of the sample. Sequenced sample: whole blood. The receptors were gathered from an adult who was a healthcare worker with PCR-confirmed SARS-CoV-2 infection or an uninfected control (not recorded which).

The CDR3 spells CASSPPGGGAKNIQYF. Written as DNA, the CDR3 is TGTGCCAGCAGCCCCCCGGGCGGAGGGGCCAAAAACATTCAGTACTTC. The gene calls are TRBV7-9 and TRBJ2-4; D perhaps matches TRBD2 (6 bases). Looked up from germline, CDR1 is SEHNR and CDR2 is FQNEAQ (reference sequence). The CDR3 has 16 residues. The V gene lost 5 bases and the J gene lost 1 base, with 15 bases spanning the gap.

In this sample, this clonotype turned up a few times. This chain links TRBV5-5 with TRBJ2-1; D is uncertain. Per the germline V gene, CDR1 is SGHKS and CDR2 is YYEKEE (reference sequence). The CDR3 totals 15 residues. V was shortened by 4 bases and J by 5 bases, with 16 bases between the two germline ends. The CDR3 is CASSRLQNYNNEQFF. The CDR3 DNA reads as TGTGCCAGCAGCCGACTCCAGAATTACAACAATGAGCAGTTCTTC.

This clonotype has ten or more counts. V usage is TRBV2 and J usage is TRBJ2-7, with 10 positions matching TRBD1. Germline trimming cut 3 bases from V and 5 bases from J; bases unmatched to any gene: 7. Germline V gene data show CDR1 as SNHLY and CDR2 as FYNNEI. The CDR3 covers 15 residues. The CDR3 coding sequence is TGTGCCAGCAGTGACGGTGGACAGGGGGTGCACGAGCAGTACTTC. Its translation is CASSDGGQGVHEQYF.

The chain carries TRBV7-6 and TRBJ2-1; the match to TRBD2 covers 8 bases. V shed 1 base, J shed 4 bases, and the junction held 6 bases outside the gene matches. The length of the CDR3 is 16 residues. Germline CDR1 and CDR2: SGHVS and FNYEAQ. CDR3 protein: CASSLEASGGYNEQFF. In DNA, the CDR3 is TGTGCCAGCAGCTTAGAGGCCAGCGGGGGTTACAATGAGCAGTTCTTC.

This clonotype was recorded many times. The rearrangement joins TRBV20-1 to TRBJ2-1; 11 positions match TRBD1. V lost 3 bases to trimming and J lost 6 bases; unmatched junction nucleotides: 4. The length of the CDR3 is 14 residues. CDR1 is DFQATT, CDR2 SNEGSKA, per germline (reference sequence). CDR3 in amino acids: CSARLGQGVNEQFF. The CDR3, as DNA: TGCAGTGCTAGGTTGGGACAGGGGGTCAATGAGCAGTTCTTC.

This clonotype was counted ten times or more. The chain is built from TRBV28 and TRBJ1-1, with D unclear. The CDR3 runs to 13 residues. Trimming shortened V by 6 bases and J by 4 bases, and 12 bases separated the two germline ends. CDR1 and CDR2 from the germline V gene are MDHEN and SYDVKM. CDR3 in amino acids: CASSRELGTEAFF. CDR3 nucleotide sequence: TGTGCCAGCAGCCGGGAATTGGGCACTGAAGCTTTCTTT.

In its sample, this clonotype was seen a few times. V and J are TRBV5-1 and TRBJ1-1; D unresolved. CDR1 and CDR2 (germline): SGHRS, YFSETQ. The CDR3 has 14 amino acids. V lost 7 bases and J 0 bases, leaving 13 bases between the germline ends. The CDR3 region has the DNA TGCGCCAGCGGTACGGAAAATATGAACACTGAAGCTTTCTTT. Its translation: CASGTENMNTEAFF.